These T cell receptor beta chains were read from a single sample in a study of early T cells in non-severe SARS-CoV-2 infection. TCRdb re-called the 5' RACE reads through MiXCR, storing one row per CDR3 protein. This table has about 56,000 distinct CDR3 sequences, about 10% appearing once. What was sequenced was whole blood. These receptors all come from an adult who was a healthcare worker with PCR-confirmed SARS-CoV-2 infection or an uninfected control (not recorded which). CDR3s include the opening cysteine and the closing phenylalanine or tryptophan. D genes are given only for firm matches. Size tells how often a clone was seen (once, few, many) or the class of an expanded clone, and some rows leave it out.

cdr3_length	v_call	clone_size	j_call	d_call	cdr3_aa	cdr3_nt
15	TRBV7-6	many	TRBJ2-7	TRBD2	CASSLELAGGYEQYF	TGTGCCAGCAGCTTAGAACTAGCGGGAGGGTACGAGCAGTACTTC
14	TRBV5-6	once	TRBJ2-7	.	CVSSLSIAPYEQYF	TGTGTCAGCAGCTTGAGCATCGCCCCCTACGAGCAGTACTTC
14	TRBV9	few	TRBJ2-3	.	CASSVGGDGDTQYF	TGTGCCAGCAGCGTAGGGGGCGACGGAGATACGCAGTATTTT
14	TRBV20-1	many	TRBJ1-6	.	CSASGGSYNSPLHF	TGCAGTGCTAGTGGAGGTTCCTATAATTCACCCCTCCACTTT
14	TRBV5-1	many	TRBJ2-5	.	CASSLARQQETQYF	TGCGCCAGCAGCTTGGCCAGGCAGCAAGAGACCCAGTACTTC
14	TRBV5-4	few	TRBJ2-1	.	CASSLAGPYNEQFF	TGTGCCAGCAGCTTGGCGGGACCCTACAATGAGCAGTTCTTC
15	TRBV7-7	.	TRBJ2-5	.	CASSLNIGTQETQYF	TGTGCTAGCAGCTTAAACATTGGTACACAAGAGACCCAGTACTTC
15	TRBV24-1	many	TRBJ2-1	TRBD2	CATSDRTSVNNEQFF	TGTGCCACCAGTGACCGGACTAGCGTTAACAATGAGCAGTTCTTC
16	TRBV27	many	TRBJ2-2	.	CASSLNPREGTGELFF	TGTGCCAGCAGTTTAAATCCCAGGGAAGGAACCGGGGAGCTGTTTTTT
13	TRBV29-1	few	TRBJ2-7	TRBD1	CSVRTGTTYEQYF	TGCAGCGTAAGGACAGGGACCACCTACGAGCAGTACTTC
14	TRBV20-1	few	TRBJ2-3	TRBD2	CSAPLAGARNTQYF	TGCAGTGCGCCACTAGCGGGAGCCCGGAATACGCAGTATTTT
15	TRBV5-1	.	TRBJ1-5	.	CASSRDGLANQPQHF	TGCGCCAGCAGCCGGGATGGGTTAGCTAATCAGCCCCAGCATTTT
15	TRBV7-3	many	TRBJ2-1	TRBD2	CASSLSGGSYNEQFF	TGTGCCAGCAGCTTAAGCGGGGGATCCTACAATGAGCAGTTCTTC
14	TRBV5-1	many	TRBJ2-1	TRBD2	CASSSLSGSNEQFF	TGCGCCAGCAGCTCTCTAAGCGGGAGCAATGAGCAGTTCTTC
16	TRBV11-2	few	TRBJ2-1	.	CASRGTSGPQGNEQFF	TGTGCCAGCAGGGGGACTTCGGGGCCTCAGGGGAATGAGCAGTTCTTC
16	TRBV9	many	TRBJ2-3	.	CASSVRARGAGDTQYF	TGTGCCAGCAGCGTACGGGCACGCGGGGCAGGAGATACGCAGTATTTT
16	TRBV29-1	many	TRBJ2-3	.	CSGGPLGGASTDTQYF	TGCAGCGGGGGACCCTTGGGAGGAGCTAGCACAGATACGCAGTATTTT
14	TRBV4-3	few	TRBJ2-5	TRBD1	CASSQTTGEETQYF	TGCGCCAGCAGCCAAACAACAGGGGAGGAGACCCAGTACTTC
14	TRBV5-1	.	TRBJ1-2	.	CASSLSDRSYGYTF	TGCGCCAGCAGCTTAAGCGACAGGTCCTATGGCTACACCTTC
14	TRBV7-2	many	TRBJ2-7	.	CASSRSGRTYEQYF	TGTGCCAGCAGCCGATCGGGACGGACCTACGAGCAGTACTTC
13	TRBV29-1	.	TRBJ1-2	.	CSVTPGTGYGYTF	TGCAGCGTTACCCCCGGGACGGGCTATGGCTACACCTTC
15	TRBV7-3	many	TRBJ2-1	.	CASSYRDATYNEQFF	TGTGCCAGCAGCTACCGGGACGCAACCTACAATGAGCAGTTCTTC